Listed below are T cell receptor beta chains from one sample, sequenced in a study of shared T cell receptors in the human thymus. The assay was immunoSEQ multiplex PCR, and TCRdb's table has in-frame clones only and misses some. The sample lists about 380,000 clones, roughly 94% occurring once. Sequenced input: thymocytes. The receptors derive from a human donor. The CDR3 runs from the conserved cysteine through the conserved F or W. The D gene is left open where the match is weak. Clone size is shown for a subset of rows, as once, few, many or a class of expanded clone.

>TRBD1|17|TRBJ1-1|TRBV28|NA
TGTGCCAGCAGTTTGAGGACAGGGGGGATCATGAACACTGAAGCTTTCTTT
CASSLRTGGIMNTEAFF
>TRBD1|20|TRBJ1-5|TRBV4-3|NA
TGCGCCAGCAGCTTTAGCCGGGACAGGGACAGGATAACGAGCAATCAGCCCCAGCATTTT
CASSFSRDRDRITSNQPQHF
>NA|13|TRBJ2-3|TRBV28|once
TGTGCCAGCAGTGGTCCCGCGGTCTCCACGCAGTATTTT
CASSGPAVSTQYF
>NA|15|TRBJ1-2|TRBV9|NA
TGTGCCAGCAGCGGGCCGAACGCGGTTAACTATGGCTACACCTTC
CASSGPNAVNYGYTF
>NA|14|TRBJ2-7|TRBV28|NA
TGTGCCAGCAGCTCCCTTATACGCTCCTACGAGCAGTACTTC
CASSSLIRSYEQYF
>NA|11|TRBJ1-1|TRBV20-1|NA
TGCAGTGCTAGGGATGACACTGAAGCTTTCTTT
CSARDDTEAFF
>TRBD1|15|TRBJ2-3|TRBV9|NA
TGTGCCAGCAGCTCAAGGACAGGGACTCTTGTTACGCAGTATTTT
CASSSRTGTLVTQYF
>NA|13|TRBJ1-3|TRBV29-1|NA
TGCAGCGTTGAGACAGGCTCTGGAAACACCATATATTTT
CSVETGSGNTIYF
>TRBD1|19|TRBJ2-7|TRBV7-2|NA
TGTGCCAGCAGCTTAGTAGGGGCGGTGCTTGACAGGGGGGAATACGAGCAGTACTTC
CASSLVGAVLDRGEYEQYF
>NA|17|TRBJ2-7|TRBV5-3|NA
TGTGCCAGAAGCTCGGAGGAGGGCGGGGGCTTTACCTACGAGCAGTACTTC
CARSSEEGGGFTYEQYF
>NA|10|TRBJ2-5|TRBV20-1|once
TGCAGTGCTAGGGGCGAGACCCAGTACTTC
CSARGETQYF
>NA|16|TRBJ2-1|TRBV10-1|NA
TGCGCCAGCAGTGACTCCGGTCCCCCGGTCCACAATGAGCAGTTCTTC
CASSDSGPPVHNEQFF
>TRBD2|19|TRBJ2-1|TRBV7-3|NA
TGTGCCAGCAGCTCCTTTCCTAGCGGGACCATGGGGTCCTACAATGAGCAGTTCTTC
CASSSFPSGTMGSYNEQFF
>NA|13|TRBJ1-5|TRBV28|NA
TGTGCCAGCAGTTTGCGCCTCAATCAGCCCCAGCATTTT
CASSLRLNQPQHF
>TRBD2|18|TRBJ2-1|TRBV7-9|NA
TGTGCCAGCAGCTCGGGACTAGCGGATCAAGGGTCCTACAATGAGCAGTTCTTC
CASSSGLADQGSYNEQFF
>TRBD2|16|TRBJ2-3|TRBV14|NA
TGTGCCAGCAGCGCCCAGCAGCGGGAACGCACAGATACGCAGTATTTT
CASSAQQRERTDTQYF
>NA|15|TRBJ2-7|TRBV13|NA
TGTGCCAGCAGCTCCCGGCCTGGGGGACCCCACGAGCAGTACTTC
CASSSRPGGPHEQYF
>NA|15|TRBJ1-1|TRBV18|NA
TGTGCCAGCTCACCTTCCGGGGGCAAGGACACTGAAGCTTTCTTT
CASSPSGGKDTEAFF
>NA|17|TRBJ2-1|TRBV4-1|NA
TGCGCCAGCAGCCAGCCCTCCTCCAGGAGAACCTACAATGAGCAGTTCTTC
CASSQPSSRRTYNEQFF
>NA|15|TRBJ2-5|TRBV11-2|NA
TGTGCCAGCAGCTTAGATAGGGTGTCAGGGGAGACCCAGTACTTC
CASSLDRVSGETQYF
>NA|16|TRBJ1-5|TRBV28|NA
TGTGCCAGCAGTTTATCGTTGGGCCCGCTGAATCAGCCCCAGCATTTT
CASSLSLGPLNQPQHF
>TRBD2|19|TRBJ2-5|TRBV28|NA
TGTGCCAGCAGTCCCAGCGGGGGGAGCCACTACGGAGGGCAAGAGACCCAGTACTTC
CASSPSGGSHYGGQETQYF
>TRBD1|14|TRBJ2-7|TRBV27|NA
TGTGCCAGCAGTTTAGACAGGGCCCTCTACGAGCAGTACTTC
CASSLDRALYEQYF
>TRBD2|15|TRBJ2-2|TRBV9|NA
TGTGCCAGCAGCGCCCCCCTTGGGGGGGCCGGGGAGCTGTTTTTT
CASSAPLGGAGELFF
>TRBD1|19|TRBJ1-2|TRBV6-4|NA
TGTGCCAGCAGTGACTACACAGGGGGGACACCTTTTAATTACTATGGCTACACCTTC
CASSDYTGGTPFNYYGYTF
>NA|19|TRBJ2-5|TRBV14|once
TGTGCCAGCAGCCAAGGGGCGGGGAGCTATGAGGGGCACCAAGAGACCCAGTACTTC
CASSQGAGSYEGHQETQYF
>TRBD2|14|TRBJ2-5|TRBV4-1|NA
TGCGCCAGCAGCCAGGTCCGGGGGGGAGAGACCCAGTACTTC
CASSQVRGGETQYF
>NA|14|TRBJ2-5|TRBV9|NA
TGTGCCAGCAGCTCCCGGACTGTGGGAGAGACCCAGTACTTC
CASSSRTVGETQYF
>NA|14|TRBJ1-6|TRBV18|NA
TGTGCCAGCTCACTCCCGGACCCTAATTCACCCCTCCACTTT
CASSLPDPNSPLHF
>NA|16|TRBJ1-5|TRBV19|NA
TGTGCCAGTAGTAGTCGTCTCCTATCCCTCAATCAGCCCCAGCATTTT
CASSSRLLSLNQPQHF
>NA|16|TRBJ2-1|TRBV6-4|NA
TGTGCCAGCAGTGACACCACAGGGCATGCCTACAATGAGCAGTTCTTC
CASSDTTGHAYNEQFF
>NA|18|TRBJ2-6|TRBV7-8|NA
TGTGCCAGCAGCTTTAGTCCAGGGAACAGCTCTGGGGCCAACGTCCTGACTTTC
CASSFSPGNSSGANVLTF
>NA|17|TRBJ2-1|TRBV11-3|NA
TGTGCCAGCAGCTTAGGGACCCCGGGACCTGCAGACAATGAGCAGTTCTTC
CASSLGTPGPADNEQFF
>TRBD1|18|TRBJ2-7|TRBV7-3|NA
TGTGCCAGCAGTCTACTCGACAGGGTAAACCACAGCTCCTACGAGCAGTACTTC
CASSLLDRVNHSSYEQYF
>TRBD2|18|TRBJ2-3|TRBV27|NA
TGTGCCAGCAGTATCCCCAGCGGGACTCACACCTTCCCAGATACGCAGTATTTT
CASSIPSGTHTFPDTQYF
>NA|16|TRBJ2-7|TRBV19|NA
TGTGCCAGTAGTGGAACGTTGGGTCAGGGACCCTACGAGCAGTACTTC
CASSGTLGQGPYEQYF
>TRBD1|15|TRBJ2-1|TRBV29-1|NA
TGCAGCGTTCCGTCTGACAGGGGGGCCTACAATGAGCAGTTCTTC
CSVPSDRGAYNEQFF
>NA|12|TRBJ1-2|TRBV2|NA
TGTGCCAGCAGTGGGAAGAACTATGGCTACACCTTC
CASSGKNYGYTF
>TRBD1|14|TRBJ2-7|TRBV7-2|NA
TGTGCCAGCAGCTACGACAGGGTTGTCTACGAGCAGTACTTC
CASSYDRVVYEQYF
>NA|15|TRBJ1-1|TRBV11-2|once
TGTGCCAGCAGCCCCCGCGAAGTCATGAACACTGAAGCTTTCTTT
CASSPREVMNTEAFF
>TRBD1|14|TRBJ1-5|TRBV28|NA
TGTGCCAGCAGTTTCGAACAGGGGGGCCAGCCCCAGCATTTT
CASSFEQGGQPQHF
>NA|14|TRBJ2-2|TRBV27|NA
TGTGCCAGCAGTTTGACAGAAGGCACCGGGGAGCTGTTTTTT
CASSLTEGTGELFF
>NA|14|TRBJ2-5|TRBV4-1|NA
TGCGCCAGCAGCCAATCAGGGGCGGAGGAGACCCAGTACTTC
CASSQSGAEETQYF
>TRBD2|14|TRBJ2-7|TRBV10-1|NA
TGCGCCAGCAGTCCAAGCGGGAGTCGCTACGAGCAGTACTTC
CASSPSGSRYEQYF
>NA|15|TRBJ2-7|TRBV5-4|once
TGTGCCAGCAGCCGTACTACAAAGGGGTCCTACGAGCAGTACTTC
CASSRTTKGSYEQYF
>NA|19|TRBJ2-2|TRBV11-2|NA
TGTGCCAGCAGCTTAGTGGCCTGGCGGGATTCGACGGACACCGGGGAGCTGTTTTTT
CASSLVAWRDSTDTGELFF
>NA|12|TRBJ1-1|TRBV28|NA
TGTGCCAGCACTCAGGGGAACACTGAAGCTTTCTTT
CASTQGNTEAFF
>TRBD1|15|TRBJ2-7|TRBV6-5|once
TGTGCCAGCAGCTCCTTGGGACAGGGGAATTACGAGCAGTACTTC
CASSSLGQGNYEQYF
>NA|16|TRBJ2-1|TRBV5-8|NA
TGTGCCAGCAGCTACGTGTCGATCCCGGTTCCTCATGAGCAGTTCTTC
CASSYVSIPVPHEQFF
>TRBD1|14|TRBJ2-3|TRBV27|NA
TGTGCCAGCGAAAAGGGACAGGGGGCAGATACGCAGTATTTT
CASEKGQGADTQYF
>NA|15|TRBJ2-1|TRBV11-3|NA
TGTGCCAGCAGCTTAGAGGGGGGGCCCTACAATGAGCAGTTCTTC
CASSLEGGPYNEQFF
>NA|10|TRBJ1-2|TRBV20-1|NA
TGCAGTGCAAGGTCCTGGGGCTACACCTTC
CSARSWGYTF
>NA|13|TRBJ1-3|TRBV9|NA
TGTGCCAGCAGCGTAGATTTGAGTAACACCATATATTTT
CASSVDLSNTIYF
>NA|14|TRBJ1-2|TRBV19|NA
TGTGCCAGTAGTATAGGGCAGGGAGTATCTGGCTACACCTTC
CASSIGQGVSGYTF
>TRBD2|14|TRBJ2-1|TRBV25-1|NA
TGTGCCAGCAGTGGGCTAGCGGTCTACAATGAGCAGTTCTTC
CASSGLAVYNEQFF
>NA|15|TRBJ1-3|TRBV5-1|NA
TGCGCCAGCAGCTTAGGCAGGACACTTCGGAACACCATATATTTT
CASSLGRTLRNTIYF
>TRBD2|15|TRBJ2-3|TRBV7-9|NA
TGTGCCAGCAGCTCACCGGGACTAGAGACAGATACGCAGTATTTT
CASSSPGLETDTQYF
>NA|15|TRBJ2-1|TRBV28|NA
TGTGCCAGCAGTTTATTGCCAAGCTCCTACAATGAGCAGTTCTTC
CASSLLPSSYNEQFF
>NA|15|TRBJ1-4|TRBV4-3|NA
TGCGCCAGCAGCCAGGCCCGTGGGGGAGGAGAAAAACTGTTTTTT
CASSQARGGGEKLFF